This TCR beta chain was identified during a study of T cell responses to AZD1222 COVID-19 vaccine. Whole-study context: Combined were second doses at about 4 or about 12 weeks. The study, taken as a whole, reports: The reported proportion of spike-specific TCRs targeting unmutated variant regions was nearly half. The sample set comprised mostly white British donors with more females, and clonal diversity was possibly underestimated. Vaccine-associated CD4 TCRs spanned spike, dominant at 160-218 and 743-854.

In regard to this clone: What it binds is not known. Other DNA sequences in the same sample also yield this CDR3.

Sequencing was performed with immunoSEQ multiplex PCR; in TCRdb, only in-frame clones are kept and a portion is missing. The sample lists 120,000 or so clones, approximately 89% seen once, with 4% to 4.5% in the top ten. The receptor was isolated from an adult in good health. Sequences were derived from peripheral blood, sampled on day 0 of AZD1222 vaccination.

CDR3 residues: CASSYSRQGGTEAFF. The CDR3 DNA reads TGTGCCAGCAGTTACTCGAGACAGGGTGGCACTGAAGCTTTCTTT. The chain recombines TRBV6-5 with TRBJ1-1, with 7 bases lining up with TRBD1. J lost 4 bases, V lost 0 bases, and 5 bases had no gene match. Germline V gene data show CDR1 as MNHEY and CDR2 as SVGAGI. This CDR3 has 15 residues.